The 23 T cell receptor beta chains given below trace back to one sample, sequenced in a study of blood T cells in healthy people across ages. Next came a second PCR, run for roughly 6 to 11 cycles, which used a sample-barcoded 5' primer along with a J-beta primer mix. MiXCR, run by TCRdb on the 5' RACE reads, gives a single entry per CDR3 protein. The sample yields about 750,000 distinct CDR3 sequences, about 55% seen once. Sample: blood. Source of these receptors: an elderly man in good health.

Concerning this clonotype itself: At one end the junction does not follow the germline gene, possibly because of a read error. V gene TRBV2 combines with J gene TRBJ2-6, with TRBD1 identical over 7 bases. The CDR3 runs 12 residues. Germline V gene lookup returns CDR1 SNHLY and CDR2 FYNNEI. The DNA of the CDR3 is TGTGCCAGCAGTTCACAGGGGAATGTCCCGACTTTC. Translated, it gives CASSSQGNVPTF.

The V call is TRBV6-1, the J call TRBJ1-5; 9 positions match TRBD1. The length of the CDR3 is 14 residues. From germline, CDR1 is MNHNS and CDR2 SASEGT. V lost 6 bases, J lost 7 bases, and 7 bases stayed unmatched. The DNA of the CDR3 is TGTGCCAGCAGAGCCGGGACAGGGATCCAGCCCCAGCATTTT. As protein: CASRAGTGIQPQHF.

This clonotype appeared a few times. The chain couples TRBV20-1 to TRBJ2-7, with TRBD1 matching 9 bases. Germline V CDR1 and CDR2: DFQATT, SNEGSKA (reference sequence). Trimming removed 3 bases from V and 6 bases from J; junction bases left unmatched: 12. The CDR3 length is 15 residues. Here the CDR3 DNA reads TGCAGTGCTAGTGATCTTGGGACAGGGACCAGCGAGCAGTACTTC. This encodes CSASDLGTGTSEQYF.

V usage is TRBV29-1 and J usage is TRBJ2-1, with 10 positions matching TRBD2. The germline V gene has CDR1 SQVTM and CDR2 ANQGSEA. V lost 7 bases to trimming and J lost 6 bases; unmatched junction nucleotides: 12. The CDR3 has 15 residues. The CDR3 region is CSAVGLAGVLNEQFF. The CDR3 DNA reads TGCAGCGCCGTGGGGCTAGCGGGAGTTCTCAATGAGCAGTTCTTC.

This clonotype was seen only a few times. The chain uses TRBV13 and TRBJ2-3; D is tentatively TRBD1 or TRBD2 (5 bases each). Trimming shortened V by 4 bases and J by 14 bases, and 25 bases separated the two germline ends. CDR1 PRHDT and CDR2 FYEKMQ come from the germline V gene (reference sequence). The CDR3 loop spans 15 amino acids. DNA of the CDR3: TGTGCCAGCAGCTCGTCGAGCTGGGGGAGCAGAGACGCGTATTTT. This encodes CASSSSSWGSRDAYF. Combining the CDR3 with reference TRBV13 and TRBJ2-3 gives the whole variable domain AAGVIQSPRHLIKEKRETATLKCYPIPRHDTVYWYQQGPGQDPQFLISFYEKMQSDKGSIPDRFSAQQFSDYHSELNMSSLELGDSALYFCASSSSSWGSRDAYFGPGTRLTVL.

This clonotype has just one count. The V gene is TRBV7-9, the J gene TRBJ2-7; TRBD1 matches at 7 bases. Per germline, CDR1 SEHNR and CDR2 FQNEAQ (reference sequence). CDR3 length: 17 residues. The junction had 12 bases not matched to a gene; V was cut back by 1 base and J by 3 bases. The CDR3 DNA reads TGTGCCAGCAGCTTAGGGGGGTGGGACAGAAGAGGCTACGAGCAGTACTTC. This encodes CASSLGGWDRRGYEQYF.

Turning to this clonotype: An end of the junction does not agree with germline; a read error may underlie this. The chain combines TRBV5-1 with TRBJ1-4, with a weak D call TRBD1 (5 bases). This CDR3 contains 12 residues. CDR1 is SGHRS, CDR2 YFSETQ, per germline. CDR3 nucleotide sequence: TGCGCTAGCAGCTCCCAGGGTGAAACACTGTTTTTT. This codes for CASSSQGETLFF.

This clonotype was seen many times. The rearrangement uses TRBV15 and TRBJ2-7, with D perhaps assigned TRBD1 or TRBD2 (5 bases each). V was clipped by 0 bases and J by 2 bases, with 17 bases between them. Germline assignment: CDR1 LNHNV and CDR2 YYDKDF (reference sequence). This CDR3 contains 17 residues. As DNA, the CDR3 is TGTGCCACCAGCAGAGATGGGGGACGGAGTTCCCCCTACGAGCAGTACTTC. As protein: CATSRDGGRSSPYEQYF.

The rearrangement joins TRBV20-1 to TRBJ2-5; D remains unclear. The germline CDR1 and CDR2 sequences are DFQATT and SNEGSKA (reference sequence). The CDR3 extends over 12 amino acids. V shed 3 bases and J shed 3 bases, with 8 bases lying between them. CDR3 sequence: CSARVQEETQYF. CDR3 DNA: TGCAGTGCTAGGGTGCAGGAAGAGACCCAGTACTTC.

This clonotype was seen a few times. The chain combines TRBV21-1 with TRBJ2-5; no check of the table's D call, TRBD2, against the DNA was made. TRBV21-1 is a recognized pseudogene. CDR3 length: 17 amino acids. The CDR3 sequence: CASSKGVRAGERETQYF. The CDR3 nucleotides read TGTGCCAGCAGCAAAGGGGTGAGAGCGGGAGAAAGAGAGACCCAGTACTTC.

This clonotype was seen a few times. V usage is TRBV12-3 or TRBV12-4 and J usage is TRBJ2-4, with 8 bases aligning to TRBD2. V dropped 5 bases and J dropped 1; count of bases not matched to a gene: 7. The CDR3 covers 16 residues. CDR3 nucleotide sequence: TGTGCCAGCAGTCCAATTAGCGGGACCGCCAAAAACATTCAGTACTTC. Protein: CASSPISGTAKNIQYF.

This clonotype was counted a few times. The chain is built from TRBV15 and TRBJ2-5, with 12 bases lining up with TRBD1. CDR3 size: 16 residues. Per the germline V gene, CDR1 is LNHNV and CDR2 is YYDKDF (reference sequence). V was pared by 2 bases and J by 6 bases, with 7 bases of the junction left unmatched. The CDR3 region is CATSRPGTGGLKTQYF. The DNA for the CDR3 is TGTGCCACCAGCAGACCCGGGACAGGGGGCCTCAAGACCCAGTACTTC.

This clonotype was seen more than once but under ten times. The chain combines TRBV7-6 with TRBJ2-7; D might be TRBD2 (6 bases). Germline V gene lookup returns CDR1 SGHVS and CDR2 FNYEAQ. The CDR3 has 14 residues. The germline V and J ends were trimmed by 2 bases and 5 bases, with 13 bases remaining between them. The CDR3: CASSLMGSGDEQYF. CDR3 sequence (DNA): TGTGCCAGCAGCTTAATGGGTTCGGGGGACGAGCAGTACTTC.

This clonotype was picked up a small number of times. The rearrangement joins TRBV9 to TRBJ1-2; D gene uncertain. With 0 bases removed from V and 8 bases from J, the gap between germline ends came to 11 bases. The CDR3 covers 13 residues. CDR1 is SGDLS and CDR2 is YYNGEE in the germline V gene. The CDR3 region has the DNA TGTGCCAGCAGCGTAGCCGGGTATAGCGGCTACACCTTC. Its protein product is CASSVAGYSGYTF.

This clonotype has just a few counts. The V call is TRBV9, the J call TRBJ2-1, with 8 bases that match TRBD2. CDR3 size: 16 residues. With 1 base clipped from V and 7 bases from J, the junction kept 10 bases outside the gene matches. Per the germline V gene, CDR1 is SGDLS and CDR2 is YYNGEE. CDR3 in DNA: TGTGCCAGCAGCGTAATGGACGGGAGGGCCGGGAATGAGCAGTTCTTC. Its protein product is CASSVMDGRAGNEQFF.

J is TRBJ2-1 and V is TRBV10-3; D gene ambiguous. The J call may not be correct, given that the DNA end is closer to TRBJ2-7. The CDR3 consists of 12 residues. CDR1 and CDR2 (germline): ENHRY, SYGVKD. CDR3 bases: TGTGCCGCAAGGCCCGGTTCAGGCGAGCAGTACTTC. This translates into CAARPGSGEQYF.

J is TRBJ2-6 and V is TRBV12-3 or TRBV12-4, with D possibly matching TRBD1 (6 bases). V was shortened by 6 bases and J by 4 bases, with 19 bases between the two germline ends. The CDR3 covers 17 residues. CDR3 DNA sequence: TGTGCCAGCAGCCTGATCGTACAGGGCTCGGGGGCCAACGTCCTGACTTTC. Its protein product is CASSLIVQGSGANVLTF.

This clonotype has only a few counts. This rearrangement joins TRBV7-2 to TRBJ2-1; no definite D call. Germline CDR1 SGHTA, CDR2 FQGNSA. With 5 bases removed from V and 3 bases from J, the gap between germline ends came to 11 bases. The CDR3 has 14 amino acids. CDR3 DNA sequence: TGTGCCAGCAGCAGCCTTACGGTCTACAATGAGCAGTTCTTC. Its protein product is CASSSLTVYNEQFF.

The genes are TRBV28 and TRBJ1-6; a weak D match, TRBD1 (6 bases). Germline CDR1 reads MDHEN; CDR2 reads SYDVKM. Trimming removed 5 bases at V and 0 bases at J, with 17 bases between. CDR3 length equals 18 residues. The CDR3 loop is CASSVGATGSSYNSPLHF. The CDR3 DNA sequence: TGTGCCAGCAGTGTAGGGGCCACAGGGAGCTCCTATAATTCACCCCTCCACTTT.

This clonotype has more than one count but fewer than ten. This chain joins TRBV15 and TRBJ2-3; D gene uncertain. Per germline, CDR1 LNHNV and CDR2 YYDKDF (reference sequence). The CDR3 runs 13 residues. The V gene lost 8 bases and the J gene lost 2 bases, with 11 bases spanning the gap. CDR3 DNA: TGTGCCACCTGGGATTCGCACACAGATACGCAGTATTTT. This translates into CATWDSHTDTQYF.

The chain recombines TRBV10-3 with TRBJ1-4; no clear D gene. This CDR3 contains 14 residues. V was clipped by 3 bases and J by 3 bases, with 8 bases between them. CDR1 and CDR2 from the germline V gene are ENHRY and SYGVKD. The CDR3 reads CAISEMGANEKLFF. CDR3 sequence (DNA): TGTGCCATCAGTGAAATGGGTGCTAATGAAAAACTGTTTTTT.

This clonotype was counted ten times or more. The V call is TRBV20-1, the J call TRBJ2-6; TRBD1 might be the D (6 bases). Germline lookup yields CDR1 DFQATT and CDR2 SNEGSKA (reference sequence). This CDR3 has 13 amino acids. CDR3 region: CSATGSGANVLTF. The DNA for the CDR3 is TGCAGCGCCACAGGGTCTGGGGCCAACGTCCTGACTTTC.

Of note for this clonotype: A junction end diverges from the germline sequence, so it may reflect a read error. The genes are TRBV7-2 and TRBJ2-3; D is unclear. Germline CDR1 and CDR2: SGHTA and FQGNSA. CDR3 length equals 12 residues. The CDR3, as DNA: TGTGCCTGCAGCTCCGGCCCCTATACGCAGTATTTT. It codes for CACSSGPYTQYF.